This TCR beta chain was retrieved from a study of cytomegalovirus exposure and HLA in healthy donors. Study findings and constraints: Later work associated roughly 17,000 TCR beta sequences with HLA alleles at 0.05 false discovery rate. Presence/absence analyses treated sequencing depth as roughly uniform across donors.

Germline V lookup: CDR1 MDHEN, CDR2 SYDVKM. This CDR3 has 17 amino acids. With 6 bases clipped from V and 7 bases from J, the junction kept 14 bases outside the gene matches. Points on this clone: Its antigen is undetermined.

PCR involved 60 Vbeta and 13 Jbeta primers. Libraries were prepared by immunoSEQ multiplex PCR; TCRdb keeps only in-frame clonotypes and omits some of them. The profile covers about 130,000 clones, with about 80% appearing a single time and approximately 1.2% taken by the ten largest. The material sequenced was PBMCs. This chain connects TRBV28 to TRBJ2-7, with 14 nucleotides matching TRBD2. This clonotype was sampled from a man aged 50 to 59 in good health and CMV-seronegative. The CDR3 sequence is CASSSAGTSGSTGEQYF. In DNA, the CDR3 is TGTGCCAGCAGCTCTGCCGGGACTAGCGGGAGTACGGGGGAGCAGTACTTC.